Listed below are T cell receptor beta chains from one sample, sequenced in a study of blood T cells in healthy people across ages. TCRdb ran MiXCR on the 5' RACE reads and lists one entry per CDR3 protein. Among 700,000 to 1,000,000 distinct CDR3 sequences listed, under 55% were seen once. Sequences were obtained from blood. These receptors originate from a man aged 55 to 70 in good health. CDR3s include the opening cysteine and the closing phenylalanine or tryptophan. D genes are given only for firm matches. Clone size is given for some rows only: seen once, a few or many times, or a class if the clone is expanded.

CDR3 length: 13; D gene: TRBD2; clone size: .; J gene: TRBJ2-1; V gene: TRBV20-1; CDR3 protein: CSALSGGGNEQFF; CDR3 DNA: TGCAGTGCTCTTAGCGGGGGCGGAAATGAGCAGTTCTTC
CDR3 length: 16; D gene: TRBD1; clone size: few; J gene: TRBJ1-1; V gene: TRBV20-1; CDR3 protein: CSAVRDRGRIRTEAFF; CDR3 DNA: TGCAGTGCTGTCCGGGACAGGGGGCGGATAAGGACTGAAGCTTTCTTT
CDR3 length: 15; D gene: .; clone size: .; J gene: TRBJ2-6; V gene: TRBV20-1; CDR3 protein: CSARKGGTGANVLTF; CDR3 DNA: TGCAGTGCTAGAAAGGGTGGAACTGGGGCCAACGTCCTGACTTTC
CDR3 length: 14; D gene: .; clone size: .; J gene: TRBJ2-7; V gene: TRBV27; CDR3 protein: CASSYRRTLDEQYF; CDR3 DNA: TGTGCCAGCAGTTATCGGCGGACTTTGGACGAGCAGTACTTC
CDR3 length: 13; D gene: .; clone size: once; J gene: TRBJ1-5; V gene: TRBV20-1; CDR3 protein: CSARRRENQPQHF; CDR3 DNA: TGCAGTGCTAGGCGTAGGGAAAATCAGCCCCAGCATTTT
CDR3 length: 15; D gene: TRBD1; clone size: .; J gene: TRBJ2-7; V gene: TRBV6-2/TRBV6-3; CDR3 protein: CAGSYRGQGLAEQYF; CDR3 DNA: TGTGCCGGCAGTTACCGGGGACAGGGATTAGCCGAGCAGTACTTC
CDR3 length: 15; D gene: .; clone size: .; J gene: TRBJ1-2; V gene: TRBV20-1; CDR3 protein: CSARPGTARDVSHTF; CDR3 DNA: TGCAGTGCTAGACCTGGGACTGCACGGGACGTTAGTCACACCTTC
CDR3 length: 16; D gene: TRBD1; clone size: few; J gene: TRBJ1-5; V gene: TRBV20-1; CDR3 protein: CSARDRGQYSNQPQHF; CDR3 DNA: TGCAGTGCTAGAGATAGGGGGCAGTATAGCAATCAGCCCCAGCATTTT
CDR3 length: 18; D gene: .; clone size: .; J gene: TRBJ1-6; V gene: TRBV7-2; CDR3 protein: CASSSRVGERVYNSPLHF; CDR3 DNA: TGTGCCAGCAGCTCCAGGGTAGGGGAAAGGGTCTATAATTCACCCCTCCACTTT
CDR3 length: 15; D gene: .; clone size: .; J gene: TRBJ2-1; V gene: TRBV20-1; CDR3 protein: CSAKRPFGLSNEQFF; CDR3 DNA: TGCAGTGCTAAAAGACCATTCGGACTTTCTAATGAGCAGTTCTTC
CDR3 length: 13; D gene: TRBD2; clone size: .; J gene: TRBJ2-7; V gene: TRBV11-2; CDR3 protein: CASRTGLAGEQYF; CDR3 DNA: TGTGCCAGCAGAACGGGACTAGCGGGTGAGCAGTACTTC
CDR3 length: 15; D gene: TRBD1; clone size: few; J gene: TRBJ2-7; V gene: TRBV5-1; CDR3 protein: CASSFDRDRGYEQYF; CDR3 DNA: TGCGCCAGCAGCTTTGACCGGGACAGGGGCTACGAGCAGTACTTC
CDR3 length: 14; D gene: .; clone size: .; J gene: TRBJ1-1; V gene: TRBV7-9; CDR3 protein: CASSLEGKGTEAFF; CDR3 DNA: TGTGCCAGCAGCTTAGAAGGGAAGGGCACTGAAGCTTTCTTT
CDR3 length: 14; D gene: .; clone size: .; J gene: TRBJ2-7; V gene: TRBV4-1; CDR3 protein: CASSQEGISYEQYF; CDR3 DNA: TGCGCCAGCAGCCAAGAGGGGATAAGCTACGAGCAGTACTTC
CDR3 length: 15; D gene: .; clone size: .; J gene: TRBJ2-3; V gene: TRBV27; CDR3 protein: CASRGSGHSTDTQYF; CDR3 DNA: TGTGCCAGCAGGGGAAGCGGGCACAGCACAGATACGCAGTATTTT
CDR3 length: 13; D gene: .; clone size: .; J gene: TRBJ1-2; V gene: TRBV6-5; CDR3 protein: CASTGQIGDGYTF; CDR3 DNA: TGTGCCAGCACGGGGCAGATCGGGGATGGCTACACCTTC